This TCR beta chain was retrieved from a study of T cells in Graves' hyperthyroidism and ophthalmopathy. This clonotype has only a few counts. The CDR3 regions of TCR beta were amplified from RNA transcripts. First-round RT-PCR targeting the TCR CDR3 was performed with the HTBI primer set. TCRdb re-called the multiplex PCR reads through MiXCR, storing one row per CDR3 protein. The data contain under 400,000 distinct CDR3 sequences, 15% to 20% of them singletons. The CDR3 is 13 residues long. V dropped 7 bases and J dropped 6 bases, with 15 bases sitting between them. Sample: blood. This receptor was taken from a woman between 35 and 50 years old with Graves' ophthalmopathy. The chain couples TRBV12-3 or TRBV12-4 to TRBJ1-2; no clear D. The CDR3 DNA is TGTGCCAGCACCTTGGACGGTTGGAATGGCTACACCTTC. It codes for CASTLDGWNGYTF.